This T cell receptor beta chain was profiled in a study of CD8 T cells in Susac syndrome. Study-level background: Susac syndrome patients were untreated, on corticosteroids with some adding intravenous immunoglobulin, or on intravenous immunoglobulin only.

Comments on this clonotype: As yet, its antigen is unknown.

RNA was extracted with the RNeasy kit, and a quantity of about 0.45 to 1 ug was reverse transcribed using random hexamers. TCRdb re-called the immunoSEQ multiplex PCR reads with MiXCR, one entry per CDR3 protein. The sample lists 240,000 or so distinct CDR3 sequences, 96% occurring once. The study sequenced TCR beta in blood CD8+ and CD4+ T cells. The germline V gene has CDR1 MNHEY and CDR2 SVGAGI. Trimming left V 10 bases short and J 5 bases short, with 20 bases between. The CDR3 spans 14 residues. Regarding the study as a whole: The CD4+ T cell repertoires of Susac syndrome were found to show no clonal expansion.

The J gene is TRBJ2-5, the V gene TRBV6-5; no definite D call. This receptor was taken from a human donor with Susac syndrome. What was sequenced was CD4+ T cells from PBMCs. CDR3 protein: CATSFDATGETQYF. As DNA, the CDR3 is TGTGCCACCTCCTTCGACGCCACCGGGGAGACCCAGTACTTC.